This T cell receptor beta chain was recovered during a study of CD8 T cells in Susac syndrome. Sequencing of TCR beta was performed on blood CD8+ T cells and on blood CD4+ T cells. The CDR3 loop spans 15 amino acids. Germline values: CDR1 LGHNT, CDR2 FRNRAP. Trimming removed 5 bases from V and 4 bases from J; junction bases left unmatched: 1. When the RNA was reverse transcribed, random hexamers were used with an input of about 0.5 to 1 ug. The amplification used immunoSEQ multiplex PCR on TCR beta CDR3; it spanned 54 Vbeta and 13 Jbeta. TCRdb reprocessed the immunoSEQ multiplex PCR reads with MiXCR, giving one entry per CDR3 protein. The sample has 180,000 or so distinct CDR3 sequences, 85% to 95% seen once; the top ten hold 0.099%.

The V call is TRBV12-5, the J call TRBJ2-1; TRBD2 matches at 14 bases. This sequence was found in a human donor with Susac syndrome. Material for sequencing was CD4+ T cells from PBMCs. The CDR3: CASGRTSGGYNEQFF. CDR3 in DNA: TGTGCTAGTGGTCGGACTAGCGGGGGGTACAATGAGCAGTTCTTC.